The 15 T cell receptor beta chains below all came from one sample that was sequenced in a study of T cells expressing NK-cell markers. One entry per CDR3 protein, without DNA, is what TCRdb gives after re-calling the 5' RACE reads. The sample spans 350,000 to 450,000 distinct CDR3 sequences; the ten largest clones claim around 5.2%. Sequenced: blood T cells: a sorted CD56 or NKG2C T cell subset, CD4+ or CD8+ T cells, or bulk PBMC T cells (not recorded which). The receptors stem from a man between 18 and 69 years old in good health.

V is TRBV9 and J is TRBJ2-3; TCRdb's assignment of TRBD2 cannot be checked, as there is no DNA. CDR1 and CDR2 (germline): SGDLS, YYNGEE. The CDR3 is 18 residues long. The CDR3 spells CASSEMGLAGGSTDTQYF.

The chain uses TRBV6-1 and TRBJ2-3; the TCRdb D gene call, TRBD2, has no DNA to confirm it. The CDR3 totals 13 residues. Germline CDR1 MNHNS, CDR2 SASEGT. The CDR3 is CASKIAGTDTQYF.

The chain has TRBV21-1 and TRBJ2-7; checking the TCRdb D call of TRBD1 is not possible without DNA. TRBV21-1 is classified as a pseudogene. This CDR3 region has 15 residues. The CDR3 region is CASSKQTGLSYEQYF.

CDR3 loop: CASSSGLGEAQYF. The chain has TRBV12-3 or TRBV12-4 and TRBJ2-3; with no DNA, the TCRdb D assignment of TRBD2 cannot be verified. The CDR3 contains 13 residues.

The chain links TRBV10-2 to TRBJ2-2; TCRdb designates TRBD1, a call that cannot be tested without DNA. From germline, CDR1 is WSHSY and CDR2 SAAADI. This CDR3 is built from 15 residues. The CDR3 region is CASSGFQGYTGELFF.

The chain uses TRBV5-5 and TRBJ2-2. Germline V gene sequence: CDR1 SGHKS, CDR2 YYEKEE (reference sequence). The CDR3 length is 14 residues. CDR3 sequence reads: CASSPAPYTGELFF.

The V gene is TRBV4-2, the J gene TRBJ2-6; the D gene TCRdb calls, TRBD1, cannot be checked with no DNA. CDR1 is LGHNA, CDR2 YNFKEQ, per germline. This CDR3 has 17 residues. The CDR3 reads CASSQGQGRSGANVLTF.

CDR3 protein: CASSYDGGDTGELFF. This chain joins TRBV18 and TRBJ2-2; the TCRdb D gene call, TRBD2, has no DNA to confirm it. Germline V gene sequence: CDR1 KGHSH, CDR2 LQKENI. The CDR3 is 15 residues long.

The chain couples TRBV7-6 to TRBJ2-7; TCRdb outputs TRBD1, but without DNA this stays unchecked. The CDR3 spans 14 residues. Germline CDR1 SGHVS, CDR2 FNYEAQ. The CDR3 spells CASRSRGTAYEQYF.

The gene calls are TRBV29-1 and TRBJ2-7; the D gene TCRdb calls, TRBD2, cannot be checked with no DNA. The CDR3 is 12 amino acids. The germline V gene encodes CDR1 SQVTM and CDR2 ANQGSEA. The CDR3 here is CSVEVVSGGLYF.

The chain's CDR3 is CASSYSRAGAYRYEQYF. The chain recombines TRBV6-2 or TRBV6-3 with TRBJ2-7; TCRdb reports TRBD1, a call that lacks DNA to check it against. The CDR3 is 17 amino acids. Germline V gene lookup returns CDR1 MNHEY and CDR2 SVGEGT.

J is TRBJ2-1 and V is TRBV29-1; the D call of TRBD1 rests on TCRdb alone, since no DNA is present to check it. CDR3 length: 14 amino acids. CDR1 is SQVTM, CDR2 ANQGSEA, per germline. The CDR3: CSAPRVGPYNEQFF.

The V and J genes are TRBV6-1 and TRBJ2-7. Germline V gene lookup returns CDR1 MNHNS and CDR2 SASEGT. This CDR3 contains 17 residues. CDR3 sequence reads: CASSPHFRGQTLYEQYF.

The rearrangement joins TRBV5-1 to TRBJ2-1; TCRdb reports TRBD1, a call that lacks DNA to check it against. This CDR3 is 16 amino acids long. CDR1 is SGHRS and CDR2 is YFSETQ in the germline V gene. Here the CDR3 reads CASSLAPGGLLDGQFF.

V gene TRBV11-1 combines with J gene TRBJ2-1; TCRdb gives TRBD2 as the D gene, but with no DNA this cannot be confirmed. CDR1 is SGHAT, CDR2 FQDESV, per germline (reference sequence). The CDR3 is 19 amino acids. CDR3: CASREPGLAGGPSYNEQFF.